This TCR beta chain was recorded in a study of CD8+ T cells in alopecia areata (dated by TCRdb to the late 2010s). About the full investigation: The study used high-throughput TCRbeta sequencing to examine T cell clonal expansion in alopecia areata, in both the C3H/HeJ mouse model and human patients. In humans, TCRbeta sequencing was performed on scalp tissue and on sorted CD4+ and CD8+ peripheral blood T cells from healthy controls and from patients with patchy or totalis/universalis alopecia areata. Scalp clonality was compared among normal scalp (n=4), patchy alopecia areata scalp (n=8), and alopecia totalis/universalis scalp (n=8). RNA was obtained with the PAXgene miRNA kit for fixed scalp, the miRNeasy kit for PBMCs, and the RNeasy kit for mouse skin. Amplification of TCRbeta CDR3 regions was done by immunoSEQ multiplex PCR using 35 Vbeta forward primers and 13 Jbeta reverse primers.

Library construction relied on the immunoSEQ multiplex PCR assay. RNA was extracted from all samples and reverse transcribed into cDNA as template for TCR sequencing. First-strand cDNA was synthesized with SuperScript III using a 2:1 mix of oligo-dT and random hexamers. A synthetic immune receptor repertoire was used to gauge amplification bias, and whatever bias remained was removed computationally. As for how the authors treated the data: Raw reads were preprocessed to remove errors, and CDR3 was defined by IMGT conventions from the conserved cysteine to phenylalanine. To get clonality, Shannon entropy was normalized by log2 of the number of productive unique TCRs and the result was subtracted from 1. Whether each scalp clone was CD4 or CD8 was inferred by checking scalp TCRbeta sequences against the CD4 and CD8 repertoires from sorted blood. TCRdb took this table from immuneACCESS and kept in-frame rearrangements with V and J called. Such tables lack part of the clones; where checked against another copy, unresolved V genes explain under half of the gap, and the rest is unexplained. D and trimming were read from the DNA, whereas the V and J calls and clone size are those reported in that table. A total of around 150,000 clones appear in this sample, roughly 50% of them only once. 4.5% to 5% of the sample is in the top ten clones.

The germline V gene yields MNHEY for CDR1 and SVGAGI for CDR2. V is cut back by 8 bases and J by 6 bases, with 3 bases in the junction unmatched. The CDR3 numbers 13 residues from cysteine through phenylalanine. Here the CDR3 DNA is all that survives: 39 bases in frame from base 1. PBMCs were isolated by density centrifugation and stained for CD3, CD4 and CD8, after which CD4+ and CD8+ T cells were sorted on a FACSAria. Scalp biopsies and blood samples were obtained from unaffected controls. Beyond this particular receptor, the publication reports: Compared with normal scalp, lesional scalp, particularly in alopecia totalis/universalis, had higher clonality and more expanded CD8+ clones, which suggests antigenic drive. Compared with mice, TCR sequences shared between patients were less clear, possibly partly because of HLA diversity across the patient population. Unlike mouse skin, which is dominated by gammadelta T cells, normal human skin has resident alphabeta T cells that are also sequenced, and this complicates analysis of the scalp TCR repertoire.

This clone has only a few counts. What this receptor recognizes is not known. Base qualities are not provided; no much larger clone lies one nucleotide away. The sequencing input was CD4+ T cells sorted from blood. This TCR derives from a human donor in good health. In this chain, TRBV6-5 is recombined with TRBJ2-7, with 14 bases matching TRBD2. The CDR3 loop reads CASSGLAGGEQYF. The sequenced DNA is TGTGCCAGCTCCGGACTAGCGGGAGGCGAGCAGTACTTC.